This T cell receptor beta chain was found in a study of T cells in Graves' hyperthyroidism and ophthalmopathy. Study findings and constraints: Most clonotypes expanded in thyroid above 0.001 were likewise present in blood.

Of note for this clonotype: Its antigen is undetermined.

The source material, RNA transcripts, was used to amplify TCR beta CDR3 regions. Initially, a first-round RT-PCR of the TCR CDR3 employed the HTBI primer set. TCRdb reprocessed the multiplex PCR reads via MiXCR and lists one record per CDR3 protein. The sample shows roughly 510,000 distinct CDR3 sequences, 20% to 25% of them seen only once. V shed 3 bases and J shed 9 bases, with 15 bases lying between them. The V gene's germline CDR1 is MDHEN and CDR2 SYDVKM. This CDR3 has 13 residues. The receptor comes from a man aged 18 to 30 with Graves' hyperthyroidism. The sample comprised blood. The chain uses TRBV28 and TRBJ2-7, with a possible D match to TRBD1 (5 bases). The DNA of the CDR3 is TGTGCCAGCAGTTTCCAGACAGTACGAGTGCAGTACTTC. This sequence encodes CASSFQTVRVQYF.